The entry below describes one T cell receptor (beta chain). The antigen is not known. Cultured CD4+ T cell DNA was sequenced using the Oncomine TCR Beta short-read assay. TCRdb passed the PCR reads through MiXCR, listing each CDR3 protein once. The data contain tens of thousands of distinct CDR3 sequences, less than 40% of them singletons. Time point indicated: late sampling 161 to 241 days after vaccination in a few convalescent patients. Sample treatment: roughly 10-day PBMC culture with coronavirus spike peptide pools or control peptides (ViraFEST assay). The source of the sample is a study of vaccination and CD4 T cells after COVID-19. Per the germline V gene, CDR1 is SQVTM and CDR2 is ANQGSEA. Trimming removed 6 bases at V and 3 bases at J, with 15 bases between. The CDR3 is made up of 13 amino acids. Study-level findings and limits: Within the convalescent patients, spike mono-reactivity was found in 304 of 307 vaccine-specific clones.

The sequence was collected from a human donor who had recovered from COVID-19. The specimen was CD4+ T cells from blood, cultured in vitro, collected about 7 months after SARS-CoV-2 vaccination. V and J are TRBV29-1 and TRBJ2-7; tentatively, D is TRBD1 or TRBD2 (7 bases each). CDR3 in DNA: TGCAGCGTCCGACAGGGAGGGGTCTACGAGCAGTACTTC. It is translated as CSVRQGGVYEQYF.